Listed here are 6 T cell receptor beta chains from one sample, sequenced in a study of PD-1 blockade in classical Hodgkin lymphoma. Profiling relied on immunoSEQ multiplex PCR, and the TCRdb table lists in-frame clones only, not all of them. The sample yields fewer than 20,000 clones, 85% seen once. With no exception, relapse followed autologous stem cell transplantation in all patients, and brentuximab vedotin exposure varied. It was by magnetic negative selection that CD4+ T cells were purified from thawed PBMCs. The material was CD4+ T cells from blood, obtained at baseline. All receptors derive from a human donor with classical Hodgkin lymphoma.

CDR3 nucleotides: TGCGCCAGTTCCGGACGCCGGGAGACCCAGTACTTC. Translating gives CASSGRRETQYF. The gene calls are TRBV10-2 and TRBJ2-5; D call uncertain. Between the trimmed V and J ends, which lost 9 bases and 5 bases, there was a span of 13 bases. The germline V gene encodes CDR1 WSHSY and CDR2 SAAADI. The CDR3 covers 12 residues.

The rearrangement joins TRBV9 to TRBJ2-1; TRBD2 aligns across 15 bases. Germline V gene data show CDR1 as SGDLS and CDR2 as YYNGEE. J was trimmed by 5 bases and V by 0 bases; bases with no gene match: 15. The CDR3 covers 21 residues. CDR3 in amino acids: CASSVEPGLAGGPPFNNEQFF. CDR3 nucleotide sequence: TGTGCCAGCAGCGTAGAACCGGGACTAGCGGGAGGCCCACCCTTTAACAATGAGCAGTTCTTC.

The rearrangement joins TRBV9 to TRBJ2-7; TRBD2 matches at 12 bases. CDR1 and CDR2 from the germline V gene are SGDLS and YYNGEE. Trimming removed 4 bases from V and 6 bases from J; junction bases left unmatched: 8. The CDR3 consists of 15 residues. CDR3 sequence: CASSLPGTSGPEQYF. The CDR3, as DNA: TGTGCCAGCAGCCTTCCCGGGACTAGCGGGCCCGAGCAGTACTTC. The complete variable domain, with remaining parts taken from reference TRBV9 and TRBJ2-7, reads DSGVTQTPKHLITATGQRVTLRCSPRSGDLSVYWYQQSLDQGLQFLIQYYNGEERAKGNILERFSAQQFPDLHSELNLSSLELGDSALYFCASSLPGTSGPEQYFGPGTRLTVT.

The rearrangement joins TRBV2 to TRBJ1-4; tentatively, D is TRBD1 (5 bases). This CDR3 region has 13 residues. V was pared by 9 bases and J by 4 bases, with 12 bases between. Germline-derived CDR1 and CDR2 are SNHLY and FYNNEI. The CDR3 sequence: CASHSGGNEKLFF. The DNA of the CDR3 is TGTGCCAGTCACTCGGGGGGTAATGAAAAACTGTTTTTT.

The chain recombines TRBV7-2 with TRBJ2-1, with 8 positions matching TRBD1. The germline CDR1 and CDR2 sequences are SGHTA and FQGNSA. The CDR3 is 13 residues long. Germline trimming cut 5 bases from V and 5 bases from J; bases unmatched to any gene: 2. The CDR3: CASSKGQDNEQFF. The CDR3 coding sequence is TGTGCCAGCAGCAAGGGACAGGACAATGAGCAGTTCTTC.

V is TRBV7-2 and J is TRBJ2-3, with D possibly called TRBD1 or TRBD2 (5 bases each). Looked up from germline, CDR1 is SGHTA and CDR2 is FQGNSA. The germline V and J ends were trimmed by 0 bases and 4 bases, with 11 bases remaining between them. The CDR3 is 15 residues long. CDR3 DNA: TGTGCCAGCAGCTTAGCAGGGACGCTGGCAGATACGCAGTATTTT. Amino acid sequence: CASSLAGTLADTQYF. The full variable domain, with the rest looked up from reference TRBV7-2 and TRBJ2-3, is GAGVSQSPSNKVTEKGKDVELRCDPISGHTALYWYRQSLGQGLEFLIYFQGNSAPDKSGLPSDRFSAERTGGSVSTLTIQRTQQEDSAVYLCASSLAGTLADTQYFGPGTRLTVL.